This T cell receptor beta chain was captured by sequencing in a study of CD8+ T cells in alopecia areata. Study context: Tofacitinib dosing lasted 6 to 18 months, which was then followed by 6 months off drug.

RNA was isolated and reverse transcribed to cDNA, the sequencing template. Data came from immunoSEQ multiplex PCR; TCRdb stores just in-frame clones and leaves some out. The table records 150,000 or so clones, about 60% of them present only once. Findings and limits, study-wide: Clonality exceeded that of normal scalp in lesional scalp, most notably in alopecia totalis/universalis. Besides other cells, scalp samples also yield sequences of resident alphabeta T cells from normal skin.

The length of the CDR3 is 15 residues. V was pared by 6 bases and J by 2 bases, with 9 bases of the junction left unmatched. CDR1 is SGHRS, CDR2 YFSETQ, per germline. Details on this clone: The antigen remains undetermined.

Specimens obtained from alopecia areata patients comprised lesional scalp punch biopsies and peripheral blood. This rearrangement joins TRBV5-1 to TRBJ2-5; 8 nucleotides match TRBD1. Sample: CD4+ T cells sorted from blood, taken at week 0. This TCR came from a human donor with alopecia areata. CDR3 sequence: CASTEQDRVQETQYF. The CDR3 DNA is TGCGCCAGCACCGAACAGGACAGGGTACAAGAGACCCAGTACTTC. Full variable domain (missing parts from reference TRBV5-1 and TRBJ2-5): KAGVTQTPRYLIKTRGQQVTLSCSPISGHRSVSWYQQTPGQGLQFLFEYFSETQRNKGNFPGRFSGRQFSNSRSEMNVSTLELGDSALYLCASTEQDRVQETQYFGPGTRLLVL.